The 13 T cell receptor beta chains given below trace back to one sample, sequenced in a study of regulatory T cells in long-lasting Graves disease. Documented time point: persistent/refractory GD, antithyroid drugs over 5 years with positive TRAb. Extracted PBMC RNA gave rise to the TCR library. Arm-PCR of CDR3 regions and iRepertoire HTBI primers were used to build TCR beta libraries. In TCRdb, the multiplex PCR reads were re-called with MiXCR into one record per CDR3 protein. The sample shows 300,000 to 350,000 distinct CDR3 sequences, around 19% of them seen only once. This specimen was peripheral blood mononuclear cells (PBMCs), taken when the disease was refractory, from a patient treated with antithyroid drugs. These receptor sequences come from a female donor with Graves disease.

The chain has TRBV12-3 or TRBV12-4 and TRBJ2-7, with 7 nucleotides matching TRBD1. Trimming cost V 3 bases and J 2 bases; bases outside gene matches: 10. The CDR3 is made up of 16 amino acids. This CDR3 is CASSFGLGQGAYEQYF. DNA for the CDR3: TGTGCCAGCAGTTTCGGGCTTGGGCAGGGGGCCTACGAGCAGTACTTC.

A few counts support this clonotype. The chain links TRBV30 to TRBJ1-1; D remains ambiguous. CDR1 and CDR2 from the germline V gene are GTSNPN and SVGIG (reference sequence). The ends were cut back, 3 bases at V and 8 bases at J, with 10 bases in the middle. This CDR3 spans 11 amino acids. As DNA, the CDR3 is TGTGCCTGGAGAGGGATCATCGAAGCTTTCTTT. Its translation: CAWRGIIEAFF. Variable domain in full (rest from reference TRBV30 and TRBJ1-1): SQTIHQWPATLVQPVGSPLSLECTVEGTSNPNLYWYRQAAGRGLQLLFYSVGIGQISSEVPQNLSASRPQDRQFILSSKKLLLSDSGFYLCAWRGIIEAFFGQGTRLTVV.

In its sample, this clonotype was seen many times. The rearrangement joins TRBV5-1 to TRBJ1-1, with D hard to call. Deletions cut 6 bases from V and 1 base from J, with 19 bases between. This CDR3 spans 16 amino acids. Germline CDR1 reads SGHRS; CDR2 reads YFSETQ. CDR3 region: CASNSLAGQSNTEAFF. The CDR3 DNA is TGCGCCAGCAACTCCCTCGCTGGGCAGTCGAACACTGAAGCTTTCTTT.

The J gene is TRBJ2-1, the V gene TRBV19; 11 bases align to TRBD2. V lost 4 bases and J lost 7; bases outside the gene matches: 9. The germline V gene encodes CDR1 LNHDA and CDR2 SQIVND (reference sequence). The CDR3 spans 16 residues. For the CDR3, the DNA is TGTGCCAGTAGTAAACTAGCGGGAGTAATAGGAAATGAGCAGTTCTTC. It is translated as CASSKLAGVIGNEQFF.

This clonotype was counted ten times or more. The CDR3 sequence is CASSLDRVETQYF. The CDR3 nucleotides read TGTGCCAGCAGCCTGGACAGGGTAGAGACCCAGTACTTC. The rearrangement joins TRBV7-3 to TRBJ2-5, with 8 bases that match TRBD1. The trim removed 5 bases at V and 4 bases at J, leaving 3 bases unmatched. This CDR3 has 13 amino acids. Germline CDR1 reads SGHTA; CDR2 reads FQGTGA.

This clonotype was observed a few times. The chain carries TRBV19 and TRBJ1-1; D gene ambiguous. The CDR3 consists of 14 residues. Germline V CDR1 and CDR2: LNHDA, SQIVND (reference sequence). The ends were cut back, 6 bases at V and 0 bases at J, with 11 bases in the middle. The CDR3 is CASSLRVMNTEAFF. Written as DNA, the CDR3 is TGTGCCAGTAGCCTGAGGGTGATGAACACTGAAGCTTTCTTT.

This clonotype has ten or more counts. CDR3 bases: TGTGCCTCACAACTACGGGACACATTTCCCCAAGAGACCCAGTACTTC. Its translation is CASQLRDTFPQETQYF. The V and J genes are TRBV30 and TRBJ2-5, with D perhaps TRBD1 (6 bases). V was cut by 7 bases and J by 1 base, with 22 bases left in between. The germline V gene encodes CDR1 GTSNPN and CDR2 SVGIG (reference sequence). The CDR3 is 16 amino acids.

V usage is TRBV6-1 and J usage is TRBJ1-1; 8 positions match TRBD1. The CDR3 sequence is 16 residues long. Per germline, CDR1 MNHNS and CDR2 SASEGT. V lost 5 bases and J lost 4; bases outside the gene matches: 12. The DNA of the CDR3 is TGTGCCAGCAGTCCATCCTACCCAACAGGGGGCACTGAAGCTTTCTTT. This codes for CASSPSYPTGGTEAFF.

The V and J genes are TRBV5-4 and TRBJ2-3, with D tentatively TRBD1 (6 bases). V was cut by 1 base and J by 4 bases, with 10 bases left in between. Germline values: CDR1 SGHNT, CDR2 YYREEE (reference sequence). This CDR3 has 14 amino acids. As DNA, the CDR3 is TGTGCCAGCAGCTTGAGACAGGTACCAGATACGCAGTATTTT. Translated: CASSLRQVPDTQYF.

This clonotype has only a few counts. The chain uses TRBV4-2 and TRBJ2-6; D may correspond to TRBD1 or TRBD2 (5 bases each). This CDR3 has 16 residues. V lost 0 bases, J lost 1 base, and 7 bases lay in between. The germline V gene has CDR1 LGHNA and CDR2 YNFKEQ. The CDR3 nucleotides are TGTGCCAGCAGCCAAGAGGGACCTTCTGGGGCCAACGTCCTGACTTTC. Its protein is CASSQEGPSGANVLTF.

This clonotype was picked up a small number of times. The chain carries TRBV12-5 and TRBJ2-2; 9 bases align to TRBD1. There are 16 residues in the CDR3. Trimming removed 0 bases from V and 4 bases from J; junction bases left unmatched: 3. Germline V CDR1 and CDR2: LGHNT, FRNRAP. CDR3 bases: TGTGCTAGTGGTTTGGTACAGGGGGCAAGCACCGGGGAGCTGTTTTTT. It translates to CASGLVQGASTGELFF.

Many counts were recorded for this clonotype. J is TRBJ1-6 and V is TRBV3-1; a weak D match, TRBD1 (5 bases). The CDR3 is 15 amino acids. Germline loops: CDR1 LGHDT, CDR2 YNNKEL (reference sequence). Trimming shortened V by 4 bases and J by 3 bases, and 10 bases separated the two germline ends. This CDR3 reads CASSPVGGYNSPLHF. The CDR3 region has the DNA TGTGCCAGCAGCCCTGTCGGGGGCTATAATTCACCCCTCCACTTT.

V is TRBV2 and J is TRBJ2-7; 9 bases are a match to TRBD1. CDR3 length: 14 residues. Germline-derived CDR1 and CDR2 are SNHLY and FYNNEI. V lost 4 bases to trimming and J lost 3 bases; unmatched junction nucleotides: 4. Here the CDR3 DNA reads TGTGCCAGCAGTGCGGGGACAGGGTACTACGAGCAGTACTTC. Translating it yields CASSAGTGYYEQYF.